Listed below are T cell receptor beta chains from one sample, sequenced in a study of PD-1 blockade in classical Hodgkin lymphoma. The repertoire was sequenced with immunoSEQ multiplex PCR; TCRdb's copy has only in-frame clones and lacks some. The sample contains over 85,000 clones, around nine tenths of which appear only once. The specimen comprised peripheral blood mononuclear cells (PBMCs), sampled before the fourth cycle of nivolumab. The source is a human donor with classical Hodgkin lymphoma. The CDR3 runs from the conserved cysteine through the conserved F or W. The D gene is left open where the match is weak. Rows give clone size only sometimes, using once, few, many, or a class for an expanded clone.

clone size: -
V gene: TRBV6-5
D gene: TRBD1
J gene: TRBJ2-7
CDR3 protein: CASSRQGDLSYEQYF
CDR3 DNA: TGTGCCAGCAGCAGACAGGGGGATCTGTCCTACGAGCAGTACTTC

clone size: once
V gene: TRBV11-2
D gene: TRBD2
J gene: TRBJ2-1
CDR3 protein: CASSLSGSYNEQFF
CDR3 DNA: TGTGCCAGCAGCTTGAGCGGGAGTTACAATGAGCAGTTCTTC

clone size: -
V gene: TRBV19
D gene: -
J gene: TRBJ1-5
CDR3 protein: CASSIGGYSNQPQHF
CDR3 DNA: TGTGCCAGTAGTATTGGAGGCTATAGCAATCAGCCCCAGCATTTT

clone size: -
V gene: TRBV15
D gene: -
J gene: TRBJ2-7
CDR3 protein: CATSPTVPGRYEQYF
CDR3 DNA: TGTGCCACCAGCCCGACGGTCCCGGGAAGGTACGAGCAGTACTTC

clone size: -
V gene: TRBV10-3
D gene: -
J gene: TRBJ1-1
CDR3 protein: CAIRWDMGSDEAFF
CDR3 DNA: TGTGCCATCAGGTGGGACATGGGTTCTGATGAAGCTTTCTTT

clone size: -
V gene: TRBV4-3
D gene: -
J gene: TRBJ2-2
CDR3 protein: CASSQNQGSGELFF
CDR3 DNA: TGCGCCAGCAGCCAAAACCAGGGTTCCGGGGAGCTGTTTTTT

clone size: -
V gene: TRBV7-3
D gene: TRBD1
J gene: TRBJ2-1
CDR3 protein: CASRDGTDNEQFF
CDR3 DNA: TGTGCCAGCAGGGACGGGACAGACAATGAGCAGTTCTTC

clone size: -
V gene: TRBV4-1
D gene: -
J gene: TRBJ1-4
CDR3 protein: CASSQDTPGGFSEKLFF
CDR3 DNA: TGCGCCAGCAGCCAAGATACCCCGGGGGGATTCTCTGAAAAACTGTTTTTT

clone size: -
V gene: TRBV2
D gene: -
J gene: TRBJ2-7
CDR3 protein: CATDYGTLTYEQYF
CDR3 DNA: TGTGCCACCGATTATGGAACGCTTACCTACGAGCAGTACTTC

clone size: -
V gene: TRBV19
D gene: TRBD1
J gene: TRBJ2-7
CDR3 protein: CASSIGTGPYEQYF
CDR3 DNA: TGTGCCAGTAGTATAGGGACAGGACCCTACGAGCAGTACTTC

clone size: -
V gene: TRBV14
D gene: TRBD2
J gene: TRBJ2-5
CDR3 protein: CASRPSGGSPGTQYF
CDR3 DNA: TGTGCCAGCAGGCCTAGCGGGGGATCCCCAGGGACCCAGTACTTC

clone size: -
V gene: TRBV12-5
D gene: -
J gene: TRBJ1-5
CDR3 protein: CASSGGGSNQPQHF
CDR3 DNA: TGTGCTAGTAGCGGAGGGGGTAGCAATCAGCCCCAGCATTTT

clone size: -
V gene: TRBV6-5
D gene: -
J gene: TRBJ2-1
CDR3 protein: CASSPGFNEQFF
CDR3 DNA: TGTGCCAGCAGTCCAGGGTTCAATGAGCAGTTCTTC

clone size: -
V gene: TRBV6-5
D gene: -
J gene: TRBJ1-1
CDR3 protein: CASTHSLNTEAFF
CDR3 DNA: TGTGCCAGCACCCACAGTTTGAACACTGAAGCTTTCTTT

clone size: -
V gene: TRBV7-9
D gene: -
J gene: TRBJ2-5
CDR3 protein: CASSPNVWTQYF
CDR3 DNA: TGTGCCAGCAGCCCGAACGTATGGACCCAGTACTTC

clone size: -
V gene: TRBV5-8
D gene: -
J gene: TRBJ2-7
CDR3 protein: CASSLAGVNEQYF
CDR3 DNA: TGTGCCAGCAGCTTGGCAGGGGTCAACGAGCAGTACTTC

clone size: -
V gene: TRBV2
D gene: -
J gene: TRBJ1-1
CDR3 protein: CASSRKAGFTEAFF
CDR3 DNA: TGTGCCAGCAGTCGAAAAGCCGGGTTCACTGAAGCTTTCTTT

clone size: -
V gene: TRBV7-3
D gene: TRBD1
J gene: TRBJ2-1
CDR3 protein: CASSLMRTGPYNEQFF
CDR3 DNA: TGTGCCAGCAGCTTAATGCGGACAGGGCCCTACAATGAGCAGTTCTTC

clone size: once
V gene: TRBV6-1
D gene: -
J gene: TRBJ1-4
CDR3 protein: CASSKSGEYEKLFF
CDR3 DNA: TGTGCCAGCAGTAAATCAGGGGAATATGAAAAACTGTTTTTT

clone size: -
V gene: TRBV23-1
D gene: -
J gene: TRBJ2-7
CDR3 protein: CASSQSHRRPYEQYF
CDR3 DNA: TGCGCCAGCAGTCAATCGCACAGAAGACCCTACGAGCAGTACTTC

clone size: -
V gene: TRBV5-8
D gene: -
J gene: TRBJ2-3
CDR3 protein: CASSVGPPSTDTQYF
CDR3 DNA: TGTGCCAGCAGTGTGGGACCCCCTAGCACAGATACGCAGTATTTT

clone size: -
V gene: TRBV19
D gene: TRBD1
J gene: TRBJ1-3
CDR3 protein: CASSTALTGSGNTIYF
CDR3 DNA: TGTGCCAGTAGTACCGCCCTGACAGGGTCTGGAAACACCATATATTTT

clone size: -
V gene: TRBV7-9
D gene: TRBD1
J gene: TRBJ2-7
CDR3 protein: CASSRDRYEQYF
CDR3 DNA: TGTGCCAGCAGCCGGGACAGGTACGAGCAGTACTTC

clone size: -
V gene: TRBV10-3
D gene: TRBD1
J gene: TRBJ2-7
CDR3 protein: CAISDDRGGPYEQYF
CDR3 DNA: TGTGCCATCAGTGATGACAGGGGGGGCCCCTACGAGCAGTACTTC

clone size: -
V gene: TRBV18
D gene: TRBD1
J gene: TRBJ2-5
CDR3 protein: CASSPTGIEETQYF
CDR3 DNA: TGTGCCAGCTCACCGACAGGGATCGAAGAGACCCAGTACTTC

clone size: -
V gene: TRBV6-5
D gene: -
J gene: TRBJ2-3
CDR3 protein: CASSYSSGLYTDTQYF
CDR3 DNA: TGTGCCAGCAGTTACTCGAGCGGGCTATACACAGATACGCAGTATTTT

clone size: -
V gene: TRBV27
D gene: -
J gene: TRBJ2-1
CDR3 protein: CASSLGLPYNEQFF
CDR3 DNA: TGTGCCAGCAGTTTAGGACTCCCCTACAATGAGCAGTTCTTC

clone size: -
V gene: TRBV6-1
D gene: -
J gene: TRBJ2-3
CDR3 protein: CASSEAWSTDTQYF
CDR3 DNA: TGTGCCAGCAGTGAAGCATGGAGCACAGATACGCAGTATTTT

clone size: -
V gene: TRBV6-6
D gene: -
J gene: TRBJ2-5
CDR3 protein: CASILRSETQYF
CDR3 DNA: TGTGCCAGCATACTACGGAGTGAGACCCAGTACTTC

clone size: few
V gene: TRBV29-1
D gene: -
J gene: TRBJ1-6
CDR3 protein: CSVLDTSNSPLHF
CDR3 DNA: TGCAGCGTGTTGGACACCTCTAATTCACCCCTCCACTTT

clone size: once
V gene: TRBV5-5
D gene: -
J gene: TRBJ1-3
CDR3 protein: CASRPAYSGNTIYF
CDR3 DNA: TGTGCCAGCAGACCTGCTTACTCTGGAAACACCATATATTTT

clone size: -
V gene: TRBV5-6
D gene: TRBD1
J gene: TRBJ2-7
CDR3 protein: CASSSGTGRVYEQYF
CDR3 DNA: TGTGCCAGCAGTTCCGGGACAGGACGAGTATACGAGCAGTACTTC

clone size: -
V gene: TRBV7-8
D gene: -
J gene: TRBJ2-1
CDR3 protein: CASSLAHRGNEQFF
CDR3 DNA: TGTGCCAGCAGCTTAGCTCATCGGGGCAATGAGCAGTTCTTC

clone size: -
V gene: TRBV6-5
D gene: TRBD1
J gene: TRBJ1-2
CDR3 protein: CASRGQQITYGYTF
CDR3 DNA: TGTGCCAGCAGGGGACAGCAGATCACCTATGGCTACACCTTC

clone size: -
V gene: TRBV6-1
D gene: TRBD1
J gene: TRBJ1-3
CDR3 protein: CASSEDRGPGNTIYF
CDR3 DNA: TGTGCCAGCAGTGAAGACAGGGGGCCCGGAAACACCATATATTTT

clone size: -
V gene: TRBV30
D gene: -
J gene: TRBJ1-2
CDR3 protein: CAWISRVFVSYTF
CDR3 DNA: TGTGCCTGGATTTCCAGGGTGTTTGTCTCCTACACCTTC

clone size: once
V gene: TRBV6-5
D gene: -
J gene: TRBJ1-2
CDR3 protein: CASSSDPYRAGYTF
CDR3 DNA: TGTGCCAGCAGTTCCGACCCTTACAGGGCGGGCTACACCTTC

clone size: once
V gene: TRBV4-1
D gene: -
J gene: TRBJ2-7
CDR3 protein: CASSQGGADSYEQYF
CDR3 DNA: TGCGCCAGCAGCCAAGGAGGGGCAGACTCCTACGAGCAGTACTTC

clone size: -
V gene: TRBV5-4
D gene: TRBD1
J gene: TRBJ2-7
CDR3 protein: CASSTGQGVYEQYF
CDR3 DNA: TGTGCCAGCAGCACCGGACAGGGCGTCTACGAGCAGTACTTC

clone size: -
V gene: TRBV5-1
D gene: -
J gene: TRBJ2-7
CDR3 protein: CASSSLDGSYEQYF
CDR3 DNA: TGCGCCAGCAGCTCCCTGGACGGATCCTACGAGCAGTACTTC

clone size: once
V gene: TRBV4-1
D gene: -
J gene: TRBJ1-6
CDR3 protein: CASSQDEGGGSYNSPLHF
CDR3 DNA: TGCGCCAGCAGCCAAGACGAAGGGGGTGGCTCCTATAATTCACCCCTCCACTTT

clone size: -
V gene: TRBV5-1
D gene: TRBD1
J gene: TRBJ2-7
CDR3 protein: CASSRSRDRVEDYEQYF
CDR3 DNA: TGCGCCAGCAGCAGGTCCCGGGACAGGGTGGAGGACTACGAGCAGTACTTC

clone size: once
V gene: TRBV30
D gene: -
J gene: TRBJ2-4
CDR3 protein: CAWSPGYSGNIQYF
CDR3 DNA: TGTGCCTGGAGTCCGGGATACTCGGGAAACATTCAGTACTTC

clone size: -
V gene: TRBV2
D gene: TRBD2
J gene: TRBJ2-1
CDR3 protein: CASSATTSGGPNEQFF
CDR3 DNA: TGTGCCAGCAGTGCGACTACTAGCGGGGGTCCCAATGAGCAGTTCTTC

clone size: -
V gene: TRBV7-3
D gene: TRBD2
J gene: TRBJ2-1
CDR3 protein: CASSRAGAIGEQFF
CDR3 DNA: TGTGCCAGCAGCCGAGCGGGGGCTATAGGTGAGCAGTTCTTC

clone size: -
V gene: TRBV6-5
D gene: -
J gene: TRBJ2-7
CDR3 protein: CASRTTGSKGEQYF
CDR3 DNA: TGTGCCAGCAGAACCACCGGGAGCAAGGGCGAGCAGTACTTC

clone size: -
V gene: TRBV19
D gene: TRBD1
J gene: TRBJ2-2
CDR3 protein: CASTSDPGQGESGELFF
CDR3 DNA: TGTGCCAGTACCTCTGATCCGGGACAGGGGGAATCCGGGGAGCTGTTTTTT

clone size: -
V gene: TRBV4-3
D gene: TRBD1
J gene: TRBJ2-7
CDR3 protein: CASSQEAPGQGDVGGYEQYF
CDR3 DNA: TGCGCCAGCAGCCAAGAAGCTCCGGGACAGGGGGATGTGGGTGGGTACGAGCAGTACTTC

clone size: -
V gene: TRBV7-9
D gene: -
J gene: TRBJ2-5
CDR3 protein: CASSFRLGEETQYF
CDR3 DNA: TGTGCCAGCAGCTTCAGACTAGGAGAAGAGACCCAGTACTTC

clone size: -
V gene: TRBV28
D gene: -
J gene: TRBJ2-7
CDR3 protein: CASSLFFGTGSSYEQYF
CDR3 DNA: TGTGCCAGCAGTTTATTTTTCGGGACGGGGAGCTCCTACGAGCAGTACTTC

clone size: -
V gene: TRBV7-2
D gene: -
J gene: TRBJ1-2
CDR3 protein: CASSVQLRVRENYGYTF
CDR3 DNA: TGTGCCAGCAGCGTACAGTTGCGGGTTAGGGAAAACTATGGCTACACCTTC

clone size: -
V gene: TRBV5-4
D gene: -
J gene: TRBJ2-3
CDR3 protein: CASPEGTVTDTQYF
CDR3 DNA: TGTGCCAGCCCGGAGGGGACCGTCACAGATACGCAGTATTTT

clone size: -
V gene: TRBV29-1
D gene: TRBD1
J gene: TRBJ1-2
CDR3 protein: CSVHGTGFNYGYTF
CDR3 DNA: TGCAGCGTACACGGGACAGGGTTCAACTATGGCTACACCTTC

clone size: few
V gene: TRBV9
D gene: -
J gene: TRBJ1-1
CDR3 protein: CASSEILGDTEAFF
CDR3 DNA: TGTGCCAGCAGCGAAATACTGGGGGACACTGAAGCTTTCTTT

clone size: -
V gene: TRBV11-2
D gene: -
J gene: TRBJ2-3
CDR3 protein: CASSPISDTQYF
CDR3 DNA: TGTGCCAGCAGCCCTATATCAGATACGCAGTATTTT